The 21 T cell receptor beta chains in this list originate from one sample, sequenced in a study of regulatory T cells in long-lasting Graves disease (dated by TCRdb to the early 2020s). Per the publication, the time point label means: persistent/refractory GD, antithyroid drugs over 5 years with positive TRAb. For both TCR sequencing and RNA sequencing, RNA was extracted from PBMCs using TRIzol. The method behind the library was multiplex PCR. The data were produced on an Illumina HiSeq 4000. iRepertoire HTBI primers and Arm-PCR amplification of CDR3 regions were used to construct TCR beta libraries. The public reads were reprocessed in TCRdb via fastp at Q25 and MiXCR, keeping in-frame beta chains. Every CDR3 protein is listed once, alongside the most common genes and DNA of its rows. The sample yields some 470,000 distinct CDR3 sequences; around a fifth were counted once. Jointly, the top ten make up 7.1% of the sample.

Here the sequenced sample was peripheral blood mononuclear cells (PBMCs), taken when the disease was refractory, from a patient treated with antithyroid drugs. These receptor sequences come from a female donor with Graves disease.

In its sample, this clonotype was seen many times. This chain links TRBV20-1 with TRBJ1-1; 7 bases are shared with TRBD1. With 6 bases clipped from V and 1 base from J, the junction kept 17 bases outside the gene matches. The CDR3 length is 17 residues. The germline gives CDR1 DFQATT, CDR2 SNEGSKA (reference sequence). CDR3 loop: CSASRFALDRANTEAFF. The CDR3 DNA is TGCAGTGCCTCCCGGTTCGCCCTCGACAGGGCGAACACTGAAGCTTTCTTT.

This clonotype was recorded many times. The genes are TRBV28 and TRBJ2-7; D may match TRBD1 or TRBD2 (5 bases each). V was clipped by 3 bases and J by 0 bases, with 9 bases between them. The CDR3 consists of 14 residues. Germline V gene data show CDR1 as MDHEN and CDR2 as SYDVKM. The CDR3 protein is CASSLVGDSYEQYF. CDR3 DNA sequence: TGTGCCAGCAGTTTGGTGGGGGACTCCTACGAGCAGTACTTC.

V is TRBV19 and J is TRBJ1-6; D gene ambiguous. Trimming took 4 bases from V and 8 from J, leaving 15 bases between them. CDR1 is LNHDA and CDR2 is SQIVND in the germline V gene (reference sequence). CDR3 length: 15 amino acids. In nucleotides, the CDR3 is TGTGCCAGTAGTAAGCTGCCACCTAGGGATTCACCCCTCCACTTT. Translating gives CASSKLPPRDSPLHF.

This clonotype was seen a handful of times. This chain connects TRBV11-3 to TRBJ2-4; D is possibly TRBD1 (5 bases). Germline values: CDR1 SGHNT, CDR2 YENEEA. The CDR3 runs to 11 residues. V lost 3 bases to trimming and J lost 10 bases, with 7 bases between them. The CDR3 is CASSLDIIQYF. The DNA of the CDR3 is TGTGCCAGCAGCTTGGACATTATTCAGTACTTC.

This clonotype was counted between two and nine times. The rearrangement joins TRBV5-6 to TRBJ2-6; 12 nucleotides align to TRBD2. V was pared by 0 bases and J by 0 bases, with 4 bases of the junction left unmatched. The germline V gene has CDR1 SGHDT and CDR2 YYEEEE. The CDR3 has 19 amino acids. The CDR3 region is CASSLATSGGVSGANVLTF. DNA for the CDR3: TGTGCCAGCAGCTTGGCGACTAGCGGGGGAGTCTCTGGGGCCAACGTCCTGACTTTC.

This clonotype showed up many times. CDR3 residues: CASSPIDGGYTEAFF. The CDR3 DNA reads TGTGCCAGCAGCCCCATTGACGGAGGGTACACTGAAGCTTTCTTT. The V and J genes are TRBV27 and TRBJ1-1; D remains ambiguous. This CDR3 is 15 amino acids long. The germline V gene encodes CDR1 MNHEY and CDR2 SMNVEV (reference sequence). Trimming stripped 6 bases from V and 3 bases from J, with 17 bases between.

Concerning this clonotype: The junction departs from the called germline gene at one end, perhaps through a read error. The V and J genes are TRBV5-1 and TRBJ2-1, with TRBD2 matching over 9 bases. The CDR3 consists of 14 residues. Germline lookup yields CDR1 SGHRS and CDR2 YFSETQ. As DNA, the CDR3 is TGTGCCAGCAGCTTGGGGACTAGCTTGCATGAGCAGTTCTTC. As protein: CASSLGTSLHEQFF.

The genes are TRBV29-1 and TRBJ1-2; 8 positions agree with TRBD1. With 3 bases clipped from V and 4 bases from J, the junction kept 7 bases outside the gene matches. CDR1 and CDR2 from the germline V gene are SQVTM and ANQGSEA. The CDR3 sequence is 14 residues long. The CDR3, as DNA: TGCAGCGTTGACAGGGCAGGGGGCTCCTATGGCTACACCTTC. It encodes CSVDRAGGSYGYTF.

The chain joins TRBV24-1 to TRBJ2-3; possibly TRBD1 or TRBD2 for D (6 bases each). The ends were cut back, 2 bases at V and 4 bases at J, with 12 bases in the middle. This CDR3 is built from 15 residues. Germline V gives CDR1 KGHDR, CDR2 SFDVKD. CDR3 DNA sequence: TGTGCCACCAGTGATTCAGGACGGGGGCCAGATACGCAGTATTTT. Translated: CATSDSGRGPDTQYF.

At least ten counts were recorded for this clonotype. The chain combines TRBV28 with TRBJ1-5, with D possibly TRBD1 on 6 matching bases. Looked up from germline, CDR1 is MDHEN and CDR2 is SYDVKM. The V end lost 6 bases, the J end lost 3 bases, and 12 bases lay between the germline ends. This CDR3 has 14 amino acids. The CDR3 sequence: CASRNRENNQPQHF. The CDR3 DNA reads TGTGCCAGCAGAAACAGGGAAAACAATCAGCCCCAGCATTTT.

CDR3 in DNA: TGTGCCTCCCGAGGGACTAGCGGGGGAACCACAGATACGCAGTATTTT. Its translation: CASRGTSGGTTDTQYF. The chain links TRBV19 to TRBJ2-3; 14 bases line up with TRBD2. CDR3 length: 16 residues. Trimming took 11 bases from V and 2 from J; bases not matched to a gene: 9. CDR1 and CDR2 from the germline V gene are LNHDA and SQIVND (reference sequence).

Ten or more counts support this clonotype. This rearrangement joins TRBV6-2 or TRBV6-3 to TRBJ1-5; 7 nucleotides match TRBD1. This CDR3 has 12 amino acids. The J segment lost 6 bases and the V segment lost 8 bases, leaving 4 bases of the junction unmatched. CDR1 is MNHEY, CDR2 SVGEGT, per germline. The CDR3 nucleotides read TGTGCCAGCCGGACAGGCTTTCAGCCCCAGCATTTT. This encodes CASRTGFQPQHF.

This clonotype was picked up many times. The chain has TRBV30 and TRBJ1-5, with 10 bases matching TRBD1. The germline gives CDR1 GTSNPN, CDR2 SVGIG (reference sequence). The CDR3 is made up of 13 amino acids. V dropped 5 bases and J dropped 2; count of bases not matched to a gene: 0. CDR3 sequence reads: CAWGQGGNQPQHF. CDR3 sequence (DNA): TGTGCCTGGGGACAGGGGGGCAATCAGCCCCAGCATTTT.

The gene calls are TRBV25-1 and TRBJ2-7, with D tentatively TRBD1 or TRBD2 (5 bases each). Trimming left V 3 bases short and J 6 bases short, with 6 bases between. In germline, CDR1 is MGHDK, CDR2 SYGVNS. This CDR3 contains 11 residues. The CDR3 protein is CASSEGVEQYF. In DNA form, the CDR3 reads TGTGCCAGCAGTGAGGGGGTCGAGCAGTACTTC.

This clonotype was picked up many times. The chain links TRBV28 to TRBJ2-2; D might be TRBD2 (6 bases). V was clipped by 10 bases and J by 7 bases, with 16 bases between them. The CDR3 consists of 13 residues. Germline V gene sequence: CDR1 MDHEN, CDR2 SYDVKM. The CDR3 protein is CATQLRLGGELFF. The CDR3 DNA reads TGTGCCACCCAACTCCGACTAGGCGGGGAGCTGTTTTTT.

The chain recombines TRBV19 with TRBJ1-2, with D maybe TRBD1 (6 bases). CDR1 and CDR2 (germline): LNHDA, SQIVND (reference sequence). Trimming cost V 11 bases and J 8 bases, with 24 bases left between them. The CDR3 extends over 14 amino acids. The CDR3 reads CAGLGGRRFDGYTF. The CDR3 DNA sequence: TGTGCCGGTTTGGGGGGGCGTCGCTTCGACGGCTACACCTTC.

This clonotype was seen a few times. The chain combines TRBV14 with TRBJ2-7; 8 nucleotides agree with TRBD2. The V segment lost 1 base and the J segment 9 bases; nucleotides outside the gene matches: 14. This CDR3 has 16 amino acids. Germline CDR1 reads SGHDN; CDR2 reads FVKESK. The CDR3: CASSQGSGSFSFGQYF. The CDR3 nucleotides are TGTGCCAGCAGCCAAGGGAGCGGGAGCTTCTCATTTGGGCAGTACTTC.

The chain is built from TRBV5-1 and TRBJ1-2; D is undetermined. Between the trimmed V and J ends, which lost 3 bases and 2 bases, there was a span of 11 bases. In germline, CDR1 is SGHRS, CDR2 YFSETQ. This CDR3 is built from 14 residues. The CDR3 loop is CASSSTYTNYGYTF. CDR3 in DNA: TGCGCCAGCAGCTCGACCTACACAAACTATGGCTACACCTTC.

This sequence joins TRBV7-2 and TRBJ1-1; no clear D. This CDR3 has 12 residues. Trimming took off 2 bases at V and 5 bases at J, with 6 bases between the two ends. Germline CDR1 and CDR2: SGHTA and FQGNSA. CDR3 sequence reads: CASSLPQTEAFF. The DNA for the CDR3 is TGTGCCAGCAGCTTACCGCAGACTGAAGCTTTCTTT. Complete variable domain (other parts from reference TRBV7-2 and TRBJ1-1): GAGVSQSPSNKVTEKGKDVELRCDPISGHTALYWYRQSLGQGLEFLIYFQGNSAPDKSGLPSDRFSAERTGGSVSTLTIQRTQQEDSAVYLCASSLPQTEAFFGQGTRLTVV.

This clonotype was seen only a few times. The V call is TRBV24-1, the J call TRBJ2-7, with D perhaps matching TRBD1 (6 bases). Trimming cost V 3 bases and J 0 bases, with 11 bases left between them. Germline CDR1 reads KGHDR; CDR2 reads SFDVKD. The CDR3 consists of 15 residues. Written as DNA, the CDR3 is TGTGCCACCAGTGATACCCGGGACAACTCCTACGAGCAGTACTTC. This translates into CATSDTRDNSYEQYF.

The CDR3 DNA follows: TGTGCCAGCAGTACAATTCGGACTAGCGGGTTAGGGGACACAGATACGCAGTATTTT. Protein: CASSTIRTSGLGDTDTQYF. The V gene is TRBV28, the J gene TRBJ2-3; 11 bases map to TRBD2. The CDR3 contains 19 residues. V was clipped by 5 bases and J by 2 bases; unmatched bases: 15. Germline-derived CDR1 and CDR2 are MDHEN and SYDVKM.